A single sample is the source of the 5 T cell receptor beta chains below, sequenced in a study of radiation and T cells in renal cell carcinoma. The sample's time point: baseline pretreatment blood. Treatment indicated: 15 Gy SBRT to primary tumor, nephrectomy 4 weeks later. Profiled with immunoSEQ multiplex PCR; TCRdb holds only in-frame clones, not every one. In the table there are 100,000 to 150,000 clones, about four fifths of which are singletons. This material consisted of blood, taken from a patient whose treatment included radiotherapy and nephrectomy. Receptors were obtained from a woman in her sixties or seventies with renal cell carcinoma.

The J gene is TRBJ2-3, the V gene TRBV10-2; the D call may be TRBD1 or TRBD2 (7 bases each). Trimming cost V 6 bases and J 4 bases, with 17 bases left between them. The germline V gene encodes CDR1 WSHSY and CDR2 SAAADI. This CDR3 comprises 15 residues. The CDR3 nucleotides read TGCGCCAGCAGGGCAACAGGGGAGGGTCCAGATACGCAGTATTTT. Protein product: CASRATGEGPDTQYF.

V usage is TRBV6-5 and J usage is TRBJ1-2; weak D call: TRBD1 (6 bases). Deletions cut 3 bases from V and 5 bases from J, with 10 bases between. In germline, CDR1 is MNHEY, CDR2 SVGAGI. The length of the CDR3 is 13 residues. In DNA form, the CDR3 reads TGTGCCAGCAGTTATGGGGGGCGGTATGGCTACACCTTC. It codes for CASSYGGRYGYTF.

The chain uses TRBV28 and TRBJ1-5; D might be TRBD1 (6 bases). Deletions cut 7 bases from V and 3 bases from J, with 13 bases between. Germline CDR1 is MDHEN and CDR2 is SYDVKM. The CDR3 is 14 residues long. The CDR3 here is CASNLGGDNQPQHF. The CDR3 DNA sequence: TGTGCCAGCAACTTAGGGGGGGACAATCAGCCCCAGCATTTT. Full variable domain (rest looked up from reference TRBV28 and TRBJ1-5): DVKVTQSSRYLVKRTGEKVFLECVQDMDHENMFWYRQDPGLGLRLIYFSYDVKMKEKGDIPEGYSVSREKKERFSLILESASTNQTSMYLCASNLGGDNQPQHFGDGTRLSIL.

This clone was observed many times. This rearrangement joins TRBV7-8 to TRBJ2-7; D might be TRBD1 or TRBD2, each matching 5 bases. Trimming shortened V by 0 bases and J by 4 bases, and 13 bases separated the two germline ends. Germline values: CDR1 SGHVS, CDR2 FQNEAQ. The CDR3 is made up of 15 amino acids. The CDR3 is CASSLAMGELYEQYF. Written as DNA, the CDR3 is TGTGCCAGCAGCTTAGCGATGGGGGAGTTGTACGAGCAGTACTTC.

The chain is built from TRBV19 and TRBJ1-1; D not resolved. This CDR3 is built from 12 residues. V lost 10 bases to trimming and J lost 1 base, with 10 bases between them. From germline, CDR1 is LNHDA and CDR2 SQIVND (reference sequence). CDR3 loop: CATHGWNTEAFF. The CDR3 DNA is TGTGCCACGCACGGATGGAACACTGAAGCTTTCTTT.